The 21 T cell receptor beta chains below all came from one sample that was sequenced in a study of cytomegalovirus exposure and HLA in healthy donors. Method: immunoSEQ multiplex PCR; TCRdb's copy keeps in-frame clones and lacks some. This sample yields fewer than 70,000 clones, of which approximately 96% are seen a single time; approximately 0.9% belongs to the top ten. Sequenced: PBMCs. The source is a man younger than 30 in good health and CMV-seronegative.

This CDR3 is CASSALRTGDTQYF. For the CDR3, the DNA is TGTGCCAGCAGCGCCCTCAGGACAGGGGATACGCAGTATTTT. The rearrangement links TRBV9 to TRBJ2-3; 8 bases fit TRBD1. This CDR3 has 14 amino acids. Germline CDR1 SGDLS, CDR2 YYNGEE. Trimming cost V 3 bases and J 6 bases; bases outside gene matches: 6.

The chain carries TRBV30 and TRBJ1-2; D ambiguous. Germline CDR1 reads GTSNPN; CDR2 reads SVGIG (reference sequence). The CDR3 runs 12 residues. V shed 8 bases and J shed 4 bases, with 14 bases lying between them. The CDR3 spells CAGIGSPYGYTF. The CDR3 DNA reads TGTGCCGGCATTGGGAGCCCCTATGGCTACACCTTC.

This chain links TRBV7-2 with TRBJ2-7, with D uncertain. CDR3 length: 14 amino acids. Germline lookup yields CDR1 SGHTA and CDR2 FQGNSA. Trimming cost V 7 bases and J 4 bases, with 17 bases left between them. CDR3 sequence (DNA): TGTGCCAGCAAACCCTACGTGAGCCCTTACGAGCAGTACTTC. Encoded protein: CASKPYVSPYEQYF.

This chain joins TRBV19 and TRBJ2-1, with 11 bases fitting TRBD2. J gave up 5 bases and V 3 bases, and 9 bases lay outside the gene matches. Germline CDR1 is LNHDA and CDR2 is SQIVND (reference sequence). The CDR3 is 17 amino acids. For the CDR3, the DNA is TGTGCCAGTAGTATTAGCGGGAGGGAAAGGCGGGACAATGAGCAGTTCTTC. Amino acid sequence: CASSISGRERRDNEQFF.

The rearrangement uses TRBV9 and TRBJ2-3; 11 bases are shared with TRBD1. The CDR3 contains 16 residues. The V gene's germline CDR1 is SGDLS and CDR2 YYNGEE. Germline trimming cut 2 bases from V and 5 bases from J; bases unmatched to any gene: 7. Written as DNA, the CDR3 is TGTGCCAGCAGCGTGGGGCCGGGACAGGGGGTAGATACGCAGTATTTT. Translating gives CASSVGPGQGVDTQYF.

The V call is TRBV18, the J call TRBJ2-3; D uncertain. Trimming stripped 5 bases from V and 4 bases from J, with 16 bases between. From germline, CDR1 is KGHSH and CDR2 LQKENI. This CDR3 is built from 15 residues. The CDR3 loop is CASSRGRYPPDTQYF. CDR3 nucleotide sequence: TGTGCCAGCTCAAGAGGTCGTTATCCCCCAGATACGCAGTATTTT.

V is TRBV28 and J is TRBJ2-3, with a tentative D call TRBD1 (5 bases). Germline CDR1 is MDHEN and CDR2 is SYDVKM. The V end lost 2 bases, the J end lost 5 bases, and 14 bases lay between the germline ends. The CDR3 is 15 amino acids. In DNA, the CDR3 is TGTGCCAGCAGTTTAATAGCTCAGGGCGGAGATACGCAGTATTTT. Translated: CASSLIAQGGDTQYF.

The chain uses TRBV4-1 and TRBJ2-7; the D gene is possibly TRBD1 (5 bases). CDR1 and CDR2 from the germline V gene are MGHRA and YSYEKL. The ends were cut back, 3 bases at V and 0 bases at J, with 15 bases in the middle. CDR3 length equals 16 residues. CDR3 loop: CASSQVDSPYSYEQYF. The CDR3 bases are TGCGCCAGCAGCCAGGTTGACAGTCCCTACTCCTACGAGCAGTACTTC.

CDR3: CASFRAGGPGVGELFF. The CDR3 coding sequence is TGTGCCAGCTTTCGGGCGGGAGGGCCGGGGGTCGGGGAGCTGTTTTTT. This rearrangement joins TRBV28 to TRBJ2-2, with TRBD2 matching over 9 bases. V gave up 8 bases and J gave up 7 bases; unmatched junction bases: 14. CDR3 length: 16 amino acids. Per the germline V gene, CDR1 is MDHEN and CDR2 is SYDVKM. The full variable domain, completed using reference TRBV28 and TRBJ2-2, is DVKVTQSSRYLVKRTGEKVFLECVQDMDHENMFWYRQDPGLGLRLIYFSYDVKMKEKGDIPEGYSVSREKKERFSLILESASTNQTSMYLCASFRAGGPGVGELFFGEGSRLTVL.

This clone was recorded only once. Other DNA sequences in the sample encode the same CDR3. The chain combines TRBV9 with TRBJ1-5, with D maybe TRBD1 (6 bases). The CDR3 totals 14 residues. The ends were cut back, 2 bases at V and 3 bases at J, with 9 bases in the middle. From germline, CDR1 is SGDLS and CDR2 YYNGEE. The CDR3 protein is CASSVGQTNQPQHF. The DNA of the CDR3 is TGTGCCAGCAGCGTCGGACAGACCAATCAGCCCCAGCATTTT.

V usage is TRBV28 and J usage is TRBJ2-7; maybe TRBD2 (6 bases). The CDR3 sequence is 14 residues long. V was trimmed by 4 bases and J by 3 bases, leaving 13 bases between them. Germline V gene data show CDR1 as MDHEN and CDR2 as SYDVKM. Here the CDR3 reads CASSSGVGGYEQYF. The CDR3 bases are TGTGCCAGCAGTTCGGGGGTTGGGGGCTACGAGCAGTACTTC.

The chain has TRBV28 and TRBJ2-5; 9 nucleotides align to TRBD2. V was pared by 9 bases and J by 5 bases, with 13 bases of the junction left unmatched. The CDR3 loop spans 15 amino acids. Germline assignment: CDR1 MDHEN and CDR2 SYDVKM. CDR3 in amino acids: CASRTSAYPPETQYF. The DNA of the CDR3 is TGTGCCAGTAGGACTAGCGCCTACCCCCCGGAGACCCAGTACTTC.

The V gene is TRBV5-1, the J gene TRBJ2-1, with TRBD1 matching 7 bases. The germline V gene encodes CDR1 SGHRS and CDR2 YFSETQ. The CDR3 loop spans 15 amino acids. V lost 0 bases to trimming and J lost 2 bases; unmatched junction nucleotides: 2. CDR3 DNA: TGCGCCAGCAGCTTGGGAGGACAGGCCTACAATGAGCAGTTCTTC. This sequence encodes CASSLGGQAYNEQFF.

The V call is TRBV11-3, the J call TRBJ2-3; D is unresolved. CDR1 is SGHNT and CDR2 is YENEEA in the germline V gene. V lost 5 bases and J 2 bases, leaving 8 bases between the germline ends. The CDR3 is 13 amino acids. CDR3 nucleotide sequence: TGTGCCAGCAGCGAAACATACACAGATACGCAGTATTTT. Its translation is CASSETYTDTQYF.

J is TRBJ2-1 and V is TRBV29-1; 9 positions match TRBD1. Germline lookup yields CDR1 SQVTM and CDR2 ANQGSEA. CDR3 size: 14 residues. The J segment lost 10 bases and the V segment lost 4 bases, leaving 11 bases of the junction unmatched. CDR3 loop: CSVAGTGKAAEQFF. CDR3 nucleotide sequence: TGCAGCGTTGCCGGGACAGGGAAAGCGGCCGAGCAGTTCTTC.

This chain joins TRBV4-1 and TRBJ1-4; 9 bases agree with TRBD1. This CDR3 is built from 15 residues. CDR1 and CDR2 from the germline V gene are MGHRA and YSYEKL. After removal of 2 bases from V and 8 bases from J, the junction contained 6 bases not matched to a gene. CDR3 protein: CASSQFRQGGEKLFF. In DNA, the CDR3 is TGCGCCAGCAGCCAATTCCGACAGGGGGGAGAAAAACTGTTTTTT.

The gene calls are TRBV11-2 and TRBJ2-2; D is perhaps TRBD1 (6 bases). V was pared by 4 bases and J by 0 bases, with 15 bases between. This CDR3 has 17 residues. In germline, CDR1 is SGHAT, CDR2 FQNNGV. Here the CDR3 DNA reads TGTGCCAGCAGCTCCGGCTGGGGGCGCGCGAACACCGGGGAGCTGTTTTTT. As protein: CASSSGWGRANTGELFF.

V is TRBV7-2 and J is TRBJ2-1, with 8 nucleotides matching TRBD2. The CDR3 runs to 15 residues. V was clipped by 5 bases and J by 8 bases; unmatched bases: 11. Germline V gives CDR1 SGHTA, CDR2 FQGNSA. The CDR3 loop is CASSPGGRERDEQFF. In DNA, the CDR3 is TGTGCCAGCAGCCCGGGGGGGCGGGAGCGGGATGAGCAGTTCTTC.

V and J are TRBV7-2 and TRBJ1-5, with 10 positions matching TRBD1. The CDR3 totals 16 residues. V was pared by 1 base and J by 2 bases, with 2 bases of the junction left unmatched. CDR1 is SGHTA, CDR2 FQGNSA, per germline. The DNA for the CDR3 is TGTGCCAGCAGCTTAGGAGGGACAGGGGGCAATCAGCCCCAGCATTTT. It translates to CASSLGGTGGNQPQHF.

The chain couples TRBV21-1 to TRBJ2-5; the table's D call of TRBD2 was not tested on the DNA. TRBV21-1 is assigned pseudogene status. The CDR3 has 15 amino acids. The CDR3: CASSKRLAGVETQYF. The CDR3 coding sequence is TGTGCCAGCAGCAAAAGGCTAGCGGGAGTGGAGACCCAGTACTTC.

The V and J genes are TRBV4-3 and TRBJ2-2; 11 bases are a match to TRBD2. The CDR3 runs 15 residues. Germline V gene sequence: CDR1 LGHNA, CDR2 YSLEER. The V segment lost 0 bases and the J segment 13 bases; nucleotides outside the gene matches: 7. The CDR3 is CASSQDSGRAGWLFF. CDR3 sequence (DNA): TGCGCCAGCAGCCAAGATAGCGGGAGGGCCGGGTGGCTGTTTTTT.